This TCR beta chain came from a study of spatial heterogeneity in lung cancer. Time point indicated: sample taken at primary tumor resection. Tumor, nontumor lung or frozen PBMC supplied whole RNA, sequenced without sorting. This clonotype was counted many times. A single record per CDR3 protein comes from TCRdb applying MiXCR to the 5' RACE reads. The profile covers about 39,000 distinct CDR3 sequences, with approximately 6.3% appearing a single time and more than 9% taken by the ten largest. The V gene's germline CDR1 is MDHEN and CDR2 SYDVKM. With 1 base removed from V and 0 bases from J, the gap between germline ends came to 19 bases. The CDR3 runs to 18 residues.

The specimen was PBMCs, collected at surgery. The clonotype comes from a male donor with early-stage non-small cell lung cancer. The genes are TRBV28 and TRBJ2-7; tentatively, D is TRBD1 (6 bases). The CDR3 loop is CASSLFRTDPKISYEQYF. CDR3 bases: TGTGCCAGCAGTTTATTCAGGACAGATCCCAAGATCTCCTACGAGCAGTACTTC.